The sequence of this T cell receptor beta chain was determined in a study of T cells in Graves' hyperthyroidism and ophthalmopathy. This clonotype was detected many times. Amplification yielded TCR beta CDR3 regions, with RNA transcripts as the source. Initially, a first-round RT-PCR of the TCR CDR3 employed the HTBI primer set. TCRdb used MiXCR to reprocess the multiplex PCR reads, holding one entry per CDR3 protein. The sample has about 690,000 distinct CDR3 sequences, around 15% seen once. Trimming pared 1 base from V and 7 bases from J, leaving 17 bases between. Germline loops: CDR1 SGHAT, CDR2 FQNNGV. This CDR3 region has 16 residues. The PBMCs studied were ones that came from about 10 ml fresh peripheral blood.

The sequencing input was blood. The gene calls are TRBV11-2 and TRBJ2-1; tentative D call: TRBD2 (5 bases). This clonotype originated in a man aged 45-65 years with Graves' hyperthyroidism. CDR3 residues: CASSLVRGYGLNEQFF. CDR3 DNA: TGTGCCAGCAGCTTAGTTCGGGGATACGGATTGAATGAGCAGTTCTTC.